The 28 T cell receptor beta chains in this list originate from one sample, sequenced in a study of blood T cell repertoires in COVID-19 (TCRdb year 2020). Library preparation was by the immunoSEQ multiplex PCR assay. TCRdb mirrors the immuneACCESS table, restricted to in-frame sequences. Some clones are absent from its copies; in checked studies, under half trace to an unresolved V gene, and the reason for the others is unknown. The sample records approximately 330,000 clones, roughly 89% of which are singletons. Jointly, the top ten make up more than 7.5% of the sample. What was sequenced was peripheral blood. These TCRs come from a man aged 25-40 years with COVID-19, enrolled during active disease.

V usage is TRBV5-1 and J usage is TRBJ1-3; D uncertain. The CDR3 spans 16 residues. The V end lost 1 base, the J end lost 2 bases, and 13 bases lay between the germline ends. Germline V gives CDR1 SGHRS, CDR2 YFSETQ. CDR3 coding DNA: TGCGCCAGCAGCTTGTACCCAAGCGGGACTGGAAACACCATATATTTT. It translates to CASSLYPSGTGNTIYF.

This chain links TRBV7-3 with TRBJ1-2; maybe TRBD1 (6 bases). The CDR3 has 15 amino acids. Germline assignment: CDR1 SGHTA and CDR2 FQGTGA. V was shortened by 5 bases and J by 4 bases, with 17 bases between the two germline ends. The CDR3 loop is CASSLTRGGGYGYTF. The CDR3 bases are TGTGCCAGCAGCCTCACCAGGGGAGGGGGCTATGGCTACACCTTC. The complete variable domain, with remaining parts taken from reference TRBV7-3 and TRBJ1-2, reads GAGVSQTPSNKVTEKGKYVELRCDPISGHTALYWYRQSLGQGPEFLIYFQGTGAADDSGLPNDRFFAVRPEGSVSTLKIQRTERGDSAVYLCASSLTRGGGYGYTFGSGTRLTVV.

This chain uses TRBV6-5 with TRBJ1-1, with D hard to call. V lost 6 bases to trimming and J lost 4 bases, with 18 bases between them. The CDR3 is 15 amino acids. CDR1 is MNHEY and CDR2 is SVGAGI in the germline V gene. The CDR3 loop reads CASSLDVGPGTEAFF. In nucleotides, the CDR3 is TGTGCCAGCAGCCTCGATGTCGGCCCGGGCACTGAAGCTTTCTTT.

The chain joins TRBV10-3 to TRBJ1-2, with 7 bases aligning to TRBD1. This CDR3 spans 14 amino acids. Per germline, CDR1 ENHRY and CDR2 SYGVKD. With 6 bases clipped from V and 2 bases from J, the junction kept 6 bases outside the gene matches. This CDR3 reads CAISSDRVNYGYTF. Written as DNA, the CDR3 is TGTGCCATCAGCTCTGACAGGGTGAACTATGGCTACACCTTC.

This clone appeared once. The chain uses TRBV7-8 and TRBJ2-5; TRBD2 is a possible D gene (6 bases). V lost 1 base and J lost 1, with 10 bases in between. The germline gives CDR1 SGHVS, CDR2 FQNEAQ. The CDR3 is made up of 15 amino acids. The chain's CDR3 is CASSLDGTPQETQYF. CDR3 bases: TGTGCCAGCAGCTTAGACGGGACTCCCCAAGAGACCCAGTACTTC.

This clone was observed a single time. This chain links TRBV4-2 with TRBJ2-1; no firm D call. The CDR3 contains 16 residues. V shed 0 bases and J shed 0 bases, with 9 bases lying between them. Germline V gene sequence: CDR1 LGHNA, CDR2 YNFKEQ. CDR3 region: CASSQERSISYNEQFF. The CDR3 DNA is TGTGCCAGCAGCCAAGAACGCAGTATCTCCTACAATGAGCAGTTCTTC.

This rearrangement joins TRBV5-1 to TRBJ2-2; D remains ambiguous. Germline V gene data show CDR1 as SGHRS and CDR2 as YFSETQ. The CDR3 loop spans 14 amino acids. V gave up 3 bases and J gave up 5 bases, with 11 bases separating them. The CDR3 coding sequence is TGCGCCAGCAGCTCCCCTGGCGGTACCGGGGAGCTGTTTTTT. It specifies CASSSPGGTGELFF.

This chain uses TRBV2 with TRBJ1-3, with D possibly being TRBD1 (6 bases). Trimming took 4 bases from V and 4 from J, leaving 14 bases between them. Germline-derived CDR1 and CDR2 are SNHLY and FYNNEI. CDR3 length: 15 residues. DNA for the CDR3: TGTGCCAGCAGTGTTGAAGGGGGTTTGGGAAACACCATATATTTT. This encodes CASSVEGGLGNTIYF.

This rearrangement joins TRBV28 to TRBJ2-2; D possibly corresponds to TRBD1 (5 bases). This CDR3 is 18 amino acids long. Germline loops: CDR1 MDHEN, CDR2 SYDVKM. Trimming took 3 bases from V and 1 from J, leaving 18 bases between them. The CDR3 loop reads CASSLPPTVSLNTGELFF. Here the CDR3 DNA reads TGTGCCAGCAGTTTGCCTCCGACAGTCTCCCTGAACACCGGGGAGCTGTTTTTT.

This chain uses TRBV5-1 with TRBJ1-4; D gene unclear. V was pared by 4 bases and J by 0 bases, with 7 bases between. The germline CDR1 and CDR2 sequences are SGHRS and YFSETQ. The CDR3 consists of 14 residues. CDR3 bases: TGCGCCAGCAGCCTACTTGCAACTAATGAAAAACTGTTTTTT. It encodes CASSLLATNEKLFF. Full variable domain (outside the CDR3, taken from reference TRBV5-1 and TRBJ1-4): KAGVTQTPRYLIKTRGQQVTLSCSPISGHRSVSWYQQTPGQGLQFLFEYFSETQRNKGNFPGRFSGRQFSNSRSEMNVSTLELGDSALYLCASSLLATNEKLFFGSGTQLSVL.

The chain couples TRBV18 to TRBJ2-3, with 7 bases identical to TRBD1. Germline CDR1 and CDR2: KGHSH and LQKENI. This CDR3 is 16 amino acids long. V was clipped by 0 bases and J by 5 bases; unmatched bases: 8. CDR3 nucleotide sequence: TGTGCCAGCTCACCACCTCACAGGGGTTCCGGAGATACGCAGTATTTT. It codes for CASSPPHRGSGDTQYF.

The table lists this clone with a count of one. The rearrangement uses TRBV10-3 and TRBJ2-3; D possibly corresponds to TRBD1 (6 bases). Trimming took 5 bases from V and 1 from J, leaving 22 bases between them. CDR1 and CDR2 from the germline V gene are ENHRY and SYGVKD. The CDR3 totals 18 residues. The CDR3 nucleotides are TGTGCCATCAGTCCCGACAGGAGACGACCGTGGGGCACAGATACGCAGTATTTT. This encodes CAISPDRRRPWGTDTQYF.

The chain links TRBV19 to TRBJ2-1; weak D call: TRBD2 (5 bases). Germline CDR1 reads LNHDA; CDR2 reads SQIVND (reference sequence). The length of the CDR3 is 15 residues. V dropped 3 bases and J dropped 2 bases, with 11 bases sitting between them. The DNA of the CDR3 is TGTGCCAGTAGTATTCTCAGCGGTACCTACAATGAGCAGTTCTTC. Protein sequence: CASSILSGTYNEQFF. Based on the CDR3 plus reference TRBV19 and TRBJ2-1, the full variable domain is DGGITQSPKYLFRKEGQNVTLSCEQNLNHDAMYWYRQDPGQGLRLIYYSQIVNDFQKGDIAEGYSVSREKKESFPLTVTSAQKNPTAFYLCASSILSGTYNEQFFGPGTRLTVL.

Remarks on this clone: Different DNA sequences within this sample yield the same CDR3. The rearrangement links TRBV7-3 to TRBJ2-3; TRBD2 agrees at 14 bases. This CDR3 has 16 amino acids. Germline loops: CDR1 SGHTA, CDR2 FQGTGA. Trimming cost V 5 bases and J 3 bases; bases outside gene matches: 4. This CDR3 reads CASSPGTSGGTDTQYF. CDR3 coding DNA: TGTGCCAGCAGCCCCGGGACTAGCGGGGGAACAGATACGCAGTATTTT.

The rearrangement joins TRBV11-1 to TRBJ2-5; D not resolved. Looked up from germline, CDR1 is SGHAT and CDR2 is FQDESV (reference sequence). CDR3 length equals 12 residues. V was clipped by 5 bases and J by 5 bases, with 9 bases between them. The CDR3 protein is CASSALVETQYF. In DNA form, the CDR3 reads TGTGCCAGCAGCGCCCTAGTTGAGACCCAGTACTTC.

The chain couples TRBV27 to TRBJ2-1; TRBD1 agrees at 9 bases. This CDR3 spans 14 amino acids. CDR1 is MNHEY and CDR2 is SMNVEV in the germline V gene (reference sequence). Losses at the gene ends were 7 bases for V and 6 bases for J; bases not matched to a gene: 7. The CDR3 sequence: CASTHSDRGNEQFF. The CDR3 region has the DNA TGTGCCAGCACCCATTCGGACAGGGGCAATGAGCAGTTCTTC.

V gene TRBV7-9 combines with J gene TRBJ2-3; no clear D. V was clipped by 2 bases and J by 5 bases, with 5 bases between them. This CDR3 contains 12 residues. The germline V gene encodes CDR1 SEHNR and CDR2 FQNEAQ (reference sequence). In DNA form, the CDR3 reads TGTGCCAGCAGCTTAACTCAAGATACGCAGTATTTT. Translated: CASSLTQDTQYF.

The V gene is TRBV6-1, the J gene TRBJ1-4; no reliable D call. V lost 4 bases, J lost 8 bases, and 8 bases lay in between. The germline CDR1 and CDR2 sequences are MNHNS and SASEGT. The CDR3 runs 12 residues. The DNA for the CDR3 is TGTGCCAGCAGTGTAGCCGGGGAAAAACTGTTTTTT. Its protein is CASSVAGEKLFF.

V usage is TRBV7-2 and J usage is TRBJ1-1; 7 nucleotides line up with TRBD1. From germline, CDR1 is SGHTA and CDR2 FQGNSA. J was trimmed by 4 bases and V by 5 bases; bases with no gene match: 7. The CDR3 runs to 14 residues. In DNA form, the CDR3 reads TGTGCCAGCAGCGCAAGACAGGGTGGCACTGAAGCTTTCTTT. Encoded protein: CASSARQGGTEAFF.

In regard to this clone: The same CDR3 also results from other DNA sequences found in this sample. This chain uses TRBV18 with TRBJ1-5; TRBD1 matches 7 bases. The CDR3 is 14 amino acids. Germline V gene data show CDR1 as KGHSH and CDR2 as LQKENI. Germline trimming cut 4 bases from V and 1 base from J; bases unmatched to any gene: 1. In DNA, the CDR3 is TGTGCCAGCTCACAGGGGGCCAGCAATCAGCCCCAGCATTTT. Its translation: CASSQGASNQPQHF.

This chain links TRBV6-4 with TRBJ2-2, with 7 bases lining up with TRBD1. V dropped 4 bases and J dropped 7; count of bases not matched to a gene: 6. Germline loops: CDR1 MRHNA, CDR2 SNTAGT. The CDR3 is 14 residues long. In nucleotides, the CDR3 is TGTGCCAGCAGTGCCGCAGGGGGTCACGGGGAGCTGTTTTTT. It yields the protein CASSAAGGHGELFF.

The V gene is TRBV7-2, the J gene TRBJ1-1; no reliable D call. Germline CDR1 reads SGHTA; CDR2 reads FQGNSA. V was cut by 4 bases and J by 2 bases, with 8 bases left in between. CDR3 length: 13 residues. CDR3 in amino acids: CASSYDTNTEAFF. CDR3 coding DNA: TGTGCCAGCAGCTACGACACCAACACTGAAGCTTTCTTT. The full variable domain, rest sourced from reference TRBV7-2 and TRBJ1-1, is GAGVSQSPSNKVTEKGKDVELRCDPISGHTALYWYRQSLGQGLEFLIYFQGNSAPDKSGLPSDRFSAERTGGSVSTLTIQRTQQEDSAVYLCASSYDTNTEAFFGQGTRLTVV.

The V call is TRBV18, the J call TRBJ2-6; the D gene is possibly TRBD2 (5 bases). Germline V lookup: CDR1 KGHSH, CDR2 LQKENI. This CDR3 spans 15 amino acids. The V gene lost 1 base and the J gene lost 3 bases, with 7 bases spanning the gap. CDR3 bases: TGTGCCAGCTCACCACTGGGAGATGGGGCCAACGTCCTGACTTTC. Its translation: CASSPLGDGANVLTF.

This sequence joins TRBV2 and TRBJ1-4, with D possibly being TRBD1 (6 bases). Germline CDR1 reads SNHLY; CDR2 reads FYNNEI. CDR3 length equals 15 residues. The ends were cut back, 0 bases at V and 5 bases at J, with 10 bases in the middle. The CDR3 DNA follows: TGTGCCAGCAGTGAAGCGGGGACACCCAATGAAAAACTGTTTTTT. Amino acids: CASSEAGTPNEKLFF.

The V gene is TRBV12-3 or TRBV12-4, the J gene TRBJ1-2; D is unclear. The CDR3 totals 13 residues. Trimming left V 3 bases short and J 2 bases short, with 7 bases between. The CDR3 sequence: CASSLAGNYGYTF. The CDR3 nucleotides are TGTGCCAGCAGTTTGGCGGGGAACTATGGCTACACCTTC.

V is TRBV5-6 and J is TRBJ1-1; 9 nucleotides align to TRBD1. Trimming took 9 bases from V and 6 from J; bases not matched to a gene: 12. This CDR3 is 14 amino acids long. Germline V gene lookup returns CDR1 SGHDT and CDR2 YYEEEE. CDR3 DNA: TGTGCCATCGGGTACCGGGACAGGGCGGCTGAAGCTTTCTTT. The encoded protein is CAIGYRDRAAEAFF.

This chain uses TRBV18 with TRBJ1-2; D remains ambiguous. Trimming shortened V by 6 bases and J by 8 bases, and 16 bases separated the two germline ends. From germline, CDR1 is KGHSH and CDR2 LQKENI. The CDR3 loop spans 13 amino acids. CDR3 loop: CASSHTRGSGYTF. The CDR3 bases are TGTGCCAGCTCGCACACGAGAGGGAGCGGCTACACCTTC.

This chain uses TRBV4-1 with TRBJ2-1; 9 nucleotides align to TRBD1. The V gene's germline CDR1 is MGHRA and CDR2 YSYEKL. Unmatched junction bases numbered 8, after V lost 1 base and J lost 4 bases. This CDR3 spans 17 amino acids. As DNA, the CDR3 is TGCGCCAGCAGCCAAGTTTCACGGGGACAGGGATACAATGAGCAGTTCTTC. It yields the protein CASSQVSRGQGYNEQFF.